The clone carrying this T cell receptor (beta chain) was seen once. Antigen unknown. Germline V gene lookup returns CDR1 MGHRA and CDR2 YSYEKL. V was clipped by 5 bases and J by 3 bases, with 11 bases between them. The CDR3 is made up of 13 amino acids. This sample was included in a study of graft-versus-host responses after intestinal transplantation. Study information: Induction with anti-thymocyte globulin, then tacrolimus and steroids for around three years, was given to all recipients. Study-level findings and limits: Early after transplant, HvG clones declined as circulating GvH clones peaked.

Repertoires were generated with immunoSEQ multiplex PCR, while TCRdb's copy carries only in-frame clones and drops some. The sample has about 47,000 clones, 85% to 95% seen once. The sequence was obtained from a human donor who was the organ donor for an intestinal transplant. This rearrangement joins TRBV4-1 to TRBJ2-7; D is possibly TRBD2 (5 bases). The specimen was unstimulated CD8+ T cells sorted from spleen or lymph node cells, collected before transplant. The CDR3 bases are TGCGCCAGCAGCGCGGGTGGGATCTACGAGCAGTACTTC. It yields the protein CASSAGGIYEQYF.